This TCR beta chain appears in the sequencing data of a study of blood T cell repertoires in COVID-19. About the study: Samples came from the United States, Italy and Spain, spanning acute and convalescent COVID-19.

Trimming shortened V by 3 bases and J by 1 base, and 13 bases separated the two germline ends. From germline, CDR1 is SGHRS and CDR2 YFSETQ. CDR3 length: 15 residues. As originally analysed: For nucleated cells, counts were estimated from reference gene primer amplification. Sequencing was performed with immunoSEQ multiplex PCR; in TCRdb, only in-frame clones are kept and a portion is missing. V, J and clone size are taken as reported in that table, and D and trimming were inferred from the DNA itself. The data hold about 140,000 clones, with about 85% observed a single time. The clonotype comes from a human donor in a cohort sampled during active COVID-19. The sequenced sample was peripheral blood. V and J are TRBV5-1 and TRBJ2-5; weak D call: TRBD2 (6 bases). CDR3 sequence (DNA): TGCGCCAGCAGCTCGCTTGGGACTTTCCAAGAGACCCAGTACTTC. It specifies CASSSLGTFQETQYF.